This T cell receptor beta chain appears in the sequencing data of a study of T cells after somatic rescue of genetic block. The assay was immunoSEQ multiplex PCR, and TCRdb's table has in-frame clones only and misses some. The sample records approximately 100,000 clones, 80% to 90% being singletons. V was pared by 4 bases and J by 1 base, with 12 bases between. This CDR3 has 15 residues. Looked up from germline, CDR1 is SGHTA and CDR2 is FQGTGA. Sequencing was carried out using peripheral blood mononuclear cells (PBMCs). The chain recombines TRBV7-3 with TRBJ2-3, with D possibly TRBD2 on 6 matching bases. The receptor was derived from a woman younger than 30. The CDR3 region has the DNA TGTGCCAGCAGCTGGAGCGGAGGGCGCACAGATACGCAGTATTTT. Its translation: CASSWSGGRTDTQYF.